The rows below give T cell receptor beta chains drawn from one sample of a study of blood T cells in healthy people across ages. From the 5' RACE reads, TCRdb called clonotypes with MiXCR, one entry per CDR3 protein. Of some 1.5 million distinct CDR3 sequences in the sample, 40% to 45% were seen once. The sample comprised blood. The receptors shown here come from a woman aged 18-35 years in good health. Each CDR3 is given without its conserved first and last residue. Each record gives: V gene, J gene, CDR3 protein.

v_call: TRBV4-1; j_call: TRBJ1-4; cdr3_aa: ASSYTGTGPEKLF
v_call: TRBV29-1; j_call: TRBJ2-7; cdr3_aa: SGKATGSYNEQY
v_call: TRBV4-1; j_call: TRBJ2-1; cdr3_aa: ASSQEGAQYNEQF
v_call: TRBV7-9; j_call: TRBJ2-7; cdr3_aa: ASSSGRTEEY
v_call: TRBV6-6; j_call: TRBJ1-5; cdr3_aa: AGRPNRDSNQPQH
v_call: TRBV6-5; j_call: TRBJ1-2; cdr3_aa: ASRSHGQGDYGYT
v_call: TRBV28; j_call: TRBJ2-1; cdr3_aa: ASMPHPQRTFGSYNEQF
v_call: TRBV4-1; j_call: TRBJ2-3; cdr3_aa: ASSQGLVVRTDTQY
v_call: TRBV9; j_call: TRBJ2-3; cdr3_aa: ASSVDSQGDAQY
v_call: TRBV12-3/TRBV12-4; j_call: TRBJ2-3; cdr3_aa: ASSAPARGSDTQY
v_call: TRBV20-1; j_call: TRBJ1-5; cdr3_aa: SARFIDRAAFNQPQH
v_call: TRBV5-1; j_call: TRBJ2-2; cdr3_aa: ASTDPAGTGELF
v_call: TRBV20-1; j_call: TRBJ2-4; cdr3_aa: SARGQGTTRNIQY
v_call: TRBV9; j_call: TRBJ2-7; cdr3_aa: ASSAPLRGYNEQY
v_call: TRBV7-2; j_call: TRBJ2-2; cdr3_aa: ASSFMGLDTTGELF
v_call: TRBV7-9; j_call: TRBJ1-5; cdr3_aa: AGSLSQGNQPQH
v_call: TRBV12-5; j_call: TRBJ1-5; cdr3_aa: ASGLVDGGMDQPQH
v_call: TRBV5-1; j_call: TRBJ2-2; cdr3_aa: ASSLGRLQNTGELF
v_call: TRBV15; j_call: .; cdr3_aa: ATSTYRDRFPYEQY
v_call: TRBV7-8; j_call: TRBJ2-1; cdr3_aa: ASSALAGGLMYNEQF
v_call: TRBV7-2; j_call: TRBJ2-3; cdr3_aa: ASSALLPPQY
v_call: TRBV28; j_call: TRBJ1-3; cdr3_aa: ASSFFSPGNTIY
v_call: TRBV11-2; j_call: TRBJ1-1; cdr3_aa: ASSWLRGGAADTEAF
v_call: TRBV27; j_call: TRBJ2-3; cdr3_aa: ASSTLHTVTQY
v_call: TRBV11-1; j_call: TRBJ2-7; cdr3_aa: ASEPREGAPGYNEQY
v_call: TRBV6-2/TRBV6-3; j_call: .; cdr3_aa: ASRKGTSRTYTEQY
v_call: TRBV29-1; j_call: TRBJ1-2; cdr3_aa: SVGPGHRDNNYGYT
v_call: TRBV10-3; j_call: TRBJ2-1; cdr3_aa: AISERPIDNEQF
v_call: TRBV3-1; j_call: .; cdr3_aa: ASSQVWGKGEQY
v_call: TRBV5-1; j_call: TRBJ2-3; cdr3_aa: ASNPGQDTDTQY
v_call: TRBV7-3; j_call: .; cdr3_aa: ASSLRQGSSYNEQY
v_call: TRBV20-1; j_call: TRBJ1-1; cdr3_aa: SVRDRGFEAF
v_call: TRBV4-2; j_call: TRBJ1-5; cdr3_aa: ASSQGGVGTIDQPQH
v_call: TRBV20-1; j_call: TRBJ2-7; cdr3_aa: SARLAGVWNEQY
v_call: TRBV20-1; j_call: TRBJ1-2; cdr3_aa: SARGQGCGYT
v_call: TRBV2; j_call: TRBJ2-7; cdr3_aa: ASSEGPAGGSYEQY
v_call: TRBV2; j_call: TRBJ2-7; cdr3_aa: ASRGGQGFREQY
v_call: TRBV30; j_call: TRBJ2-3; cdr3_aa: AWGGTSSTDTQY
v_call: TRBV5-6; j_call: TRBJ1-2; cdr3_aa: ASSPASGYGYT
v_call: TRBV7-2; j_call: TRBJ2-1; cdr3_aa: ASSFRTSEGNEQF
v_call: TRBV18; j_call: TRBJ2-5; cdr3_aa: ASSPDRGSVETLY
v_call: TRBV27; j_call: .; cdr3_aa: ASSRREGRETQY
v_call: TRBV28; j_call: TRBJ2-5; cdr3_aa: ASRTYPGLTDNEQY
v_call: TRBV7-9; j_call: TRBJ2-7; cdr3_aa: ASSLVGTSGDSSYEQY
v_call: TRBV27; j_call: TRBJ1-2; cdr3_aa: ASSGNRGQYYGYT
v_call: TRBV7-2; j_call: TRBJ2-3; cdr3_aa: ASSLELAQGDTQY
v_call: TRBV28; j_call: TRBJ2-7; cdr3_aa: ASSTRTSGAYEQY
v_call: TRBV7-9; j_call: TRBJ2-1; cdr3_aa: ASSLGGGRAGGLPNEQF
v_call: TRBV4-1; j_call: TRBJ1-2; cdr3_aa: ASSQGQAWCGYT
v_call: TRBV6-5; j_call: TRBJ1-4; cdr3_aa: ASRKRATNEKLF
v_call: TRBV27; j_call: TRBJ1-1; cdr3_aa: GSGREFWTEAF
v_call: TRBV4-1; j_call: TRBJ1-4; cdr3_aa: ASRRGGGATEKLF
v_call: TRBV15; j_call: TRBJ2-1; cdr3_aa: ATSRVGVDEQF
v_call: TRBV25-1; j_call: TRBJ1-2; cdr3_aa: ASSVFAGDYGYT
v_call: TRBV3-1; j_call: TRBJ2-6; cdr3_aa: ASSQDRVSGANVLT